Included here is one T cell receptor (beta chain) sequence, with context. Antigen unknown. This record comes from a study of cytomegalovirus exposure and HLA in healthy donors. Whole-study results and caveats: Later analysis placed DRB1 highest and HLA-C lowest in TCR association rates, which differed by HLA locus. Likely technical artifact: a cluster of highly shared sequence variants. The Asian-associated ancestry cluster reportedly had fewer N-insertions than the approximately 700-donor mean in a later analysis.

The trim removed 4 bases at V and 4 bases at J, leaving 6 bases unmatched. The CDR3 sequence is 14 residues long. Germline assignment: CDR1 LNHDA and CDR2 SQIVND (reference sequence). Primers included in the PCR were 60 Vbeta and 13 Jbeta primers. Measured with immunoSEQ multiplex PCR; TCRdb has only the in-frame clones, and not every one. The sample records about 230,000 clones, 70% to 85% being singletons. The sample comprised PBMCs. The chain has TRBV19 and TRBJ1-1, with 7 bases that match TRBD1. The source is a woman aged 40 to 55 in good health and CMV-seronegative. The CDR3 loop is CASSKQGKITEAFF. CDR3 sequence (DNA): TGTGCCAGTAGTAAACAGGGGAAAATCACTGAAGCTTTCTTT.